This T cell receptor beta chain was identified during a study of neurological immune-mediated disorders. Points from the study as a whole: A possible signature was seen in one related-CDR3 cluster, into which phylogenetic grouping placed the repertoires of 18 of 34 multiple sclerosis patients. The level of TCR clonal expansion was highest in patients with HTLV-1-associated myelopathy and lowest in multiple sclerosis, where it fell below the level seen in healthy controls.

This clonotype was seen ten or more times. The antigen remains undetermined. TCRdb re-called the 5' RACE reads with MiXCR, one entry per CDR3 protein. The table shows under 70,000 distinct CDR3 sequences, with about 3% occurring only once. This CDR3 comprises 17 residues. From germline, CDR1 is SGHNT and CDR2 YENEEA. Trimming cost V 5 bases and J 1 base; bases outside gene matches: 7. V is TRBV11-3 and J is TRBJ1-4; 10 nucleotides agree with TRBD1. This clonotype was obtained from a woman aged 45-65 years with multiple sclerosis. The material sequenced was PBMCs. The CDR3 sequence is CASSKTGTGVTNEKLFF. The CDR3 nucleotides read TGTGCCAGCAGCAAAACCGGGACAGGGGTAACTAATGAAAAACTGTTTTTT.